This is a list of T cell receptor beta chains from one sample in a study of cytotoxic CD8 clonotypes in ibrutinib-treated CLL. The data were produced by immunoSEQ multiplex PCR, yet TCRdb's version contains in-frame clones alone and is incomplete. In the table there are more than 30,000 clones, roughly three quarters of which are singletons. The sequencing used PBMCs, collected before ibrutinib treatment. The receptors derive from a human donor with chronic lymphocytic leukemia. CDR3s include the opening cysteine and the closing phenylalanine or tryptophan. The D gene is left open where the match is weak. A clone size is listed for some rows: how often the clone was seen (once, few, many), or a class if it is expanded.

NA	TRBV5-6	TRBJ2-3	TRBD1	TGTGCCAGCAGCAGGGGAGAGGGGGCGCCGGCAGATACGCAGTATTTT	CASSRGEGAPADTQYF
NA	TRBV19	TRBJ1-2	NA	TGTGCCACGTTTATGGCGGGGGCGGAGGATGGCTACACCTTC	CATFMAGAEDGYTF
NA	TRBV5-1	TRBJ2-5	TRBD1	TGCGCCAGCAGCGTTCTCAGGGGGATGGTAGAGACCCAGTACTTC	CASSVLRGMVETQYF
once	TRBV19	TRBJ2-1	NA	TGTGCCAGTAGTATATCCGACAGGTACTACAATGAGCAGTTCTTC	CASSISDRYYNEQFF
NA	TRBV6-5	TRBJ2-5	NA	TGTGCCAGCAGTACATCCAGGTCACGGGAGACCCAGTACTTC	CASSTSRSRETQYF
NA	TRBV7-8	TRBJ2-7	NA	TGTGCCAGCAGCTTAAACGTCGGGACGGAGCCCTACGAGCAGTACTTC	CASSLNVGTEPYEQYF
NA	TRBV2	TRBJ1-1	NA	TGTGCCAGCAGCTCTGACCAGGTGGCTGAAGCTTTCTTT	CASSSDQVAEAFF
NA	TRBV5-1	TRBJ2-1	TRBD2	TGCGCCAGCAGCGGGACTAGCGGGTACAATGAGCAGTTCTTC	CASSGTSGYNEQFF
NA	TRBV6-5	TRBJ1-2	NA	TGTGCCAGCGGGTCCGTCGGGGGGCTGGGCTATGGCTACACCTTC	CASGSVGGLGYGYTF
NA	TRBV5-1	TRBJ1-1	NA	TGCGCCAGCAGCAAAGGGGGAAACACTGAAGCTTTCTTT	CASSKGGNTEAFF
NA	TRBV19	TRBJ2-7	TRBD1	TGTGCCAGTAGTTTGTCCGGGACAGGGGTGTCCGAGCAGTACTTC	CASSLSGTGVSEQYF
NA	TRBV9	TRBJ2-5	NA	TGTGCCAGCAGCGTAGGGGCCCAGTACTTC	CASSVGAQYF
NA	TRBV28	TRBJ1-5	NA	TGTGCCAGCAGTTGGGGGCCGAGGCCCCAGCATTTT	CASSWGPRPQHF
NA	TRBV14	TRBJ2-1	NA	TGTGCCAGCAGCCCGCGGAGGCAGCTAGATGAGCAGTTCTTC	CASSPRRQLDEQFF
NA	TRBV4-1	TRBJ2-1	NA	TGCGCCAGCAGCTTTAGCGGAAGCTCCTACAATGAGCAGTTCTTC	CASSFSGSSYNEQFF
NA	TRBV2	TRBJ1-4	NA	TGTGCCAGCAGTGATGGGTCAGGTGAAAAACTGTTTTTT	CASSDGSGEKLFF
NA	TRBV4-1	TRBJ2-1	NA	TGCGCCAGCAGCCAAGTTGGGGAACTCTACAATGAGCAGTTCTTC	CASSQVGELYNEQFF
few	TRBV5-1	TRBJ2-5	NA	TGCGCCAGCAGCGGCGGACAACAAGAGACCCAGTACTTC	CASSGGQQETQYF
NA	TRBV28	TRBJ1-2	TRBD1	TGTGCCAGCAGGAGACAGGGCAATGACTATGGCTACACCTTC	CASRRQGNDYGYTF
NA	TRBV6-5	TRBJ2-7	NA	TGTGCCAGCAGTTCCATACAAATCAGAACCTACGAGCAGTACTTC	CASSSIQIRTYEQYF
NA	TRBV7-9	TRBJ2-1	NA	TGTGCCAGCAGCTTGGACAGCTACAATGAGCAGTTCTTC	CASSLDSYNEQFF
NA	TRBV27	TRBJ2-7	NA	TGTGCCAGCAGTTTAGCTCCCTTGGGGGGGGCCGTCTCTCACGAGCAGTACTTC	CASSLAPLGGAVSHEQYF
once	TRBV6-1	TRBJ1-4	NA	TGTGCCAGCAGAGAGTGGGGGGCAGGTGAAAAACTGTTTTTT	CASREWGAGEKLFF
once	TRBV5-1	TRBJ2-1	NA	TGCGCCAGCAGCCCAGGGACTCCGGGTATAAACAATGAGCAGTTCTTC	CASSPGTPGINNEQFF
NA	TRBV29-1	TRBJ2-3	NA	TGCAGCGTTGAATCAGGGACACGCACAGATACGCAGTATTTT	CSVESGTRTDTQYF
NA	TRBV19	TRBJ2-2	NA	TGTGCCACCCCTAGCCAGGGGTTTGACGGGGAGCTGTTTTTT	CATPSQGFDGELFF
NA	TRBV11-2	TRBJ2-3	NA	TGTGCCAGCAGCCTGCTGACCGGGAGTGCAGATACGCAGTATTTT	CASSLLTGSADTQYF
once	TRBV5-1	TRBJ2-5	NA	TGCGCCAGCAGCCAAACAAGCACCCGAGGGGAGACCCAGTACTTC	CASSQTSTRGETQYF
NA	TRBV28	TRBJ2-7	NA	TGTGCCAGCAGACAGCCGCCTCCCTACGAGCAGTACTTC	CASRQPPPYEQYF
once	TRBV12-2	TRBJ2-7	NA	TGTGCAAGTCGCTCCCGGGACAGGGGCCACGAGCAGTACTTC	CASRSRDRGHEQYF
NA	TRBV28	TRBJ2-5	TRBD1	TGTGCCAGCACAACGACGTGGGCAGGGGGCGGCGTGGAGACCCAGTACTTC	CASTTTWAGGGVETQYF
NA	TRBV4-2	TRBJ1-5	NA	TGTGCCAGCAGCCAAGTCGACGGCAATCAGCCCCAGCATTTT	CASSQVDGNQPQHF
NA	TRBV5-1	TRBJ2-7	TRBD2	TGCGCCAGCAGCTTTTTACCGACTAGCGGGATGGGCGAGCAGTACTTC	CASSFLPTSGMGEQYF
NA	TRBV11-2	TRBJ2-1	NA	TGTGCCAGCAGCTTAGCTGTCGATGAGCAGTTCTTC	CASSLAVDEQFF
NA	TRBV5-1	TRBJ1-4	TRBD1	TGCGCCAGCAGCTTGGTCCCCCCCGGGACAGGTGGAGGCGATGAAAAACTGTTTTTT	CASSLVPPGTGGGDEKLFF
NA	TRBV6-5	TRBJ1-5	NA	TGTGCCAGCAGCACAGGGTTTCCTCAGCCCCAGCATTTT	CASSTGFPQPQHF
NA	TRBV9	TRBJ2-7	TRBD2	TGTGCCAGCAGCGTAGTAGGCGGGGGATTCTACGAGCAGTACTTC	CASSVVGGGFYEQYF
NA	TRBV28	TRBJ1-2	NA	TGTGCCAGCAGTGTTATCGGGGAGTATAACTATGGCTACACCTTC	CASSVIGEYNYGYTF
few	TRBV7-3	TRBJ1-1	NA	TGTGCCAGTTCGCGGGAGCCGAACACTGAAGCTTTCTTT	CASSREPNTEAFF
NA	TRBV6-5	TRBJ2-7	TRBD2	TGTGCCAGCAGTTACTCTAGCGGGAGTCTCTCAAGCGAGCAGTACTTC	CASSYSSGSLSSEQYF
NA	TRBV27	TRBJ1-1	NA	TGTGCCAGCAGTTTTGGGCGGGGGTTGAACACTGAAGCTTTCTTT	CASSFGRGLNTEAFF
once	TRBV30	TRBJ2-3	NA	TGTGCCTGGAGTGTTGGGATCCGAGATACGCAGTATTTT	CAWSVGIRDTQYF
NA	TRBV7-6	TRBJ1-1	NA	TGTGCCAGCAGCGCGAACAGGGCTAGCACTGAAGCTTTCTTT	CASSANRASTEAFF
NA	TRBV7-9	TRBJ2-3	NA	TGTGCCAGCAGTCTGAACCCCTCCGGAGGGGGGACAGATACGCAGTATTTT	CASSLNPSGGGTDTQYF
NA	TRBV14	TRBJ2-1	TRBD1	TGTGCCAGCAGCCGGGACAGCTACTACAATGAGCAGTTCTTC	CASSRDSYYNEQFF
few	TRBV19	TRBJ2-7	TRBD1	TGTGCCAGCGCTGACAGGGCCCACGAGCAGTACTTC	CASADRAHEQYF
NA	TRBV19	TRBJ2-3	TRBD1	TGTGCCAGCCGGGACAGCCTAAGCACAGATACGCAGTATTTT	CASRDSLSTDTQYF
NA	TRBV30	TRBJ2-7	NA	TGTGCCTGGAGTGTTGACCGGGTCCTCCTCTACGAGCAGTACTTC	CAWSVDRVLLYEQYF
NA	TRBV2	TRBJ2-2	TRBD2	TGTGCCAGCACCTCCGGGAGGATACGGAAGGAGCTGTTTTTT	CASTSGRIRKELFF
NA	TRBV15	TRBJ2-1	TRBD2	TGTGCCACCACCCCGGGGCGGGGGGACTACAATGAGCAGTTCTTC	CATTPGRGDYNEQFF
once	TRBV5-1	TRBJ1-3	TRBD1	TGCGCCAGCAGCTACTCCGGGACAGCAGGAAACACCATATATTTT	CASSYSGTAGNTIYF
NA	TRBV16	TRBJ2-6	NA	TGTGCCAGCAGCCCTCAGGGGACTGGGGCCAACGTCCTGACTTTC	CASSPQGTGANVLTF
NA	TRBV19	TRBJ1-4	NA	TGTGCCAGTAGTAACCGGGAAAAACTGTTTTTT	CASSNREKLFF
NA	TRBV29-1	TRBJ1-1	NA	TGCAGCGTTGGCAGGGAGGTTATGAACACTGAAGCTTTCTTT	CSVGREVMNTEAFF
NA	TRBV29-1	TRBJ2-7	TRBD2	TGCAGCGTTGAAGGGGGACTAGCGGGAGCCAACGAGCAGTACTTC	CSVEGGLAGANEQYF
NA	TRBV27	TRBJ2-4	TRBD1	TGTGCCAGCCAGGACAGGGGGCGGGACAAAAACATTCAGTACTTC	CASQDRGRDKNIQYF
NA	TRBV28	TRBJ2-7	NA	TGTGCCAGCAGTTTTGGGGGGTCGGCCTACGAGCAGTACTTC	CASSFGGSAYEQYF
NA	TRBV7-2	TRBJ2-7	NA	TGTGCCAGCAGCTTGGATAGCTCCTACGAGCAGTACTTC	CASSLDSSYEQYF
few	TRBV14	TRBJ2-1	TRBD2	TGTGCCAGCAGCCAAGACCCCCCTAGCGGGGGGTACAATGAGCAGTTCTTC	CASSQDPPSGGYNEQFF
few	TRBV7-2	TRBJ1-2	TRBD1	TGTGCCAGCAGCCCAAAGGCTGGGACAGCCTATGGCTACACCTTC	CASSPKAGTAYGYTF